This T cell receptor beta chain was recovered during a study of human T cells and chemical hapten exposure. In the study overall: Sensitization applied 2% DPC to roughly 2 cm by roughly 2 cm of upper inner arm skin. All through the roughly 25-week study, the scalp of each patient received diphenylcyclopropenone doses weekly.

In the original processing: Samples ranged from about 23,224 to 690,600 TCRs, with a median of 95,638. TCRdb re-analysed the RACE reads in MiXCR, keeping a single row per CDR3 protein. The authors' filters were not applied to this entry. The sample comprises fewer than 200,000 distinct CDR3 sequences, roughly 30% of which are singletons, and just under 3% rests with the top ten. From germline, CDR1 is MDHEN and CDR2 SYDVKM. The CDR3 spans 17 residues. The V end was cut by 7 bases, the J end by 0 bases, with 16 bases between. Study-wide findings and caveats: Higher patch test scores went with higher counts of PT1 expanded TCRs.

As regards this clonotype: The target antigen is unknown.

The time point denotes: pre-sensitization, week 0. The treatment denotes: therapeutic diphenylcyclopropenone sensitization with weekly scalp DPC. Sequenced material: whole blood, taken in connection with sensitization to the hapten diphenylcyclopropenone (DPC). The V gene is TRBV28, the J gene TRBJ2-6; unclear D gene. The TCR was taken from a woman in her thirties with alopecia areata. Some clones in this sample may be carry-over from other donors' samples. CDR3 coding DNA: TGTGCCAGCAATCGAAGGCCAACCTACTCTGGGGCCAACGTCCTGACTTTC. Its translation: CASNRRPTYSGANVLTF.